This is a list of T cell receptor beta chains from one sample in a study of shared clonotypes between healthy human individuals. Libraries were prepared by immunoSEQ multiplex PCR; TCRdb keeps only in-frame clonotypes and omits some of them. The table includes 2 million to 2.5 million clones, approximately 95% detected once. Sequencing used naive CD4+ T cells from PBMCs. These receptors came from a young man in good health. Some clones in this sample may be carry-over from other donors' samples. The CDR3 runs from the conserved cysteine through the conserved F or W. Each record gives: clone size, V gene, D gene, J gene, CDR3 protein, CDR3 DNA. D genes are given only for firm matches. Clone size is stated in some rows and not others, as once, few, many or a class when expanded.

abundance: NA
v_gene: TRBV5-6
d_gene: NA
j_gene: TRBJ2-7
CDR3aa: CASSWGTYEQYF
CDR3nt: TGTGCCAGCAGCTGGGGAACCTACGAGCAGTACTTC

abundance: NA
v_gene: TRBV30
d_gene: TRBD1
j_gene: TRBJ1-1
CDR3aa: CAWGDRETEAFF
CDR3nt: TGTGCCTGGGGGGACAGGGAAACTGAAGCTTTCTTT

abundance: NA
v_gene: TRBV2
d_gene: NA
j_gene: TRBJ1-5
CDR3aa: CASRGSNQPQHF
CDR3nt: TGTGCCAGCAGGGGCTCAAATCAGCCCCAGCATTTT

abundance: once
v_gene: TRBV18
d_gene: NA
j_gene: TRBJ1-5
CDR3aa: CASSPAWGDNQPQHF
CDR3nt: TGTGCCAGCTCTCCCGCTTGGGGGGATAATCAGCCCCAGCATTTT

abundance: NA
v_gene: TRBV7-6
d_gene: TRBD1
j_gene: TRBJ2-7
CDR3aa: CASSPGRGGRESYEQYF
CDR3nt: TGTGCCAGCAGCCCCGGGCGAGGGGGCAGGGAATCCTACGAGCAGTACTTC

abundance: NA
v_gene: TRBV5-1
d_gene: TRBD2
j_gene: TRBJ2-1
CDR3aa: CASSPGGNHEQFF
CDR3nt: TGCGCCAGCAGCCCCGGGGGGAACCATGAGCAGTTCTTC

abundance: NA
v_gene: TRBV19
d_gene: TRBD2
j_gene: TRBJ2-3
CDR3aa: CASSIRLAGPDTQYF
CDR3nt: TGTGCCAGTAGTATAAGACTAGCAGGGCCAGATACGCAGTATTTT

abundance: NA
v_gene: TRBV28
d_gene: NA
j_gene: TRBJ2-7
CDR3aa: CASSSGTTGAYEQYF
CDR3nt: TGTGCCAGCAGCTCAGGCACCACCGGCGCCTACGAGCAGTACTTC

abundance: NA
v_gene: TRBV9
d_gene: NA
j_gene: TRBJ1-4
CDR3aa: CASSVSGTPGEKLFF
CDR3nt: TGTGCCAGCAGCGTGTCCGGGACCCCGGGCGAAAAACTGTTTTTT

abundance: once
v_gene: TRBV7-3
d_gene: TRBD1
j_gene: TRBJ2-3
CDR3aa: CASSLFGQGASTDTQYF
CDR3nt: TGTGCCAGCAGCTTATTTGGGCAGGGGGCAAGTACAGATACGCAGTATTTT

abundance: once
v_gene: TRBV4-1
d_gene: NA
j_gene: TRBJ1-4
CDR3aa: CASSDRRGTEKLFF
CDR3nt: TGCGCCAGCAGCGACCGCCGGGGAACAGAAAAACTGTTTTTT

abundance: NA
v_gene: TRBV2
d_gene: NA
j_gene: TRBJ2-2
CDR3aa: CASKLRGTGELFF
CDR3nt: TGTGCCAGTAAATTAAGAGGAACCGGGGAGCTGTTTTTT

abundance: NA
v_gene: TRBV21-1
d_gene: NA
j_gene: TRBJ2-2
CDR3aa: CASIHLGTVNTGELFF
CDR3nt: TGTGCCAGCATCCACCTTGGGACAGTGAACACCGGGGAGCTGTTTTTT

abundance: NA
v_gene: TRBV5-1
d_gene: TRBD1
j_gene: TRBJ2-5
CDR3aa: CASSWGQGGETQYF
CDR3nt: TGCGCCAGCAGCTGGGGACAGGGGGGAGAGACCCAGTACTTC

abundance: NA
v_gene: TRBV20-1
d_gene: NA
j_gene: TRBJ2-7
CDR3aa: CSARGSYEQYF
CDR3nt: TGCAGTGCTAGAGGCTCCTACGAGCAGTACTTC

abundance: NA
v_gene: TRBV5-1
d_gene: NA
j_gene: TRBJ1-2
CDR3aa: CASSGAGATYGYTF
CDR3nt: TGCGCCAGCAGCGGCGCGGGGGCAACCTATGGCTACACCTTC

abundance: NA
v_gene: TRBV5-1
d_gene: TRBD1
j_gene: TRBJ1-3
CDR3aa: CASSLIPGQGESSSGNTIYF
CDR3nt: TGCGCCAGCAGCTTGATTCCGGGACAGGGGGAAAGCAGCTCTGGAAACACCATATATTTT

abundance: NA
v_gene: TRBV27
d_gene: NA
j_gene: TRBJ1-4
CDR3aa: CASSLKPGVEKLFF
CDR3nt: TGTGCCAGCAGTTTAAAGCCAGGGGTTGAAAAACTGTTTTTT

abundance: NA
v_gene: TRBV20-1
d_gene: TRBD1
j_gene: TRBJ1-1
CDR3aa: CSAIDRGAFF
CDR3nt: TGCAGTGCTATTGACAGGGGAGCTTTCTTT

abundance: NA
v_gene: TRBV29-1
d_gene: NA
j_gene: TRBJ1-1
CDR3aa: CSVEDLDVEAFF
CDR3nt: TGCAGCGTTGAAGATCTTGACGTAGAAGCTTTCTTT

abundance: NA
v_gene: TRBV7-2
d_gene: NA
j_gene: TRBJ2-3
CDR3aa: CASSLTPSLGTDFGTQYF
CDR3nt: TGTGCCAGCAGCTTAACCCCCTCTTTGGGGACCGATTTTGGTACGCAGTATTTT

abundance: NA
v_gene: TRBV27
d_gene: TRBD2
j_gene: TRBJ2-7
CDR3aa: CASGTSGPYEQYF
CDR3nt: TGTGCCAGCGGTACTAGCGGCCCCTACGAGCAGTACTTC

abundance: NA
v_gene: TRBV5-1
d_gene: TRBD1
j_gene: TRBJ1-2
CDR3aa: CASSATGGNYGYTF
CDR3nt: TGCGCCAGCAGCGCGACAGGGGGGAACTATGGCTACACCTTC

abundance: NA
v_gene: TRBV28
d_gene: NA
j_gene: TRBJ2-7
CDR3aa: CASSKSGDEQYF
CDR3nt: TGTGCCAGCAGTAAGTCAGGCGACGAGCAGTACTTC

abundance: NA
v_gene: TRBV5-1
d_gene: TRBD1
j_gene: TRBJ2-5
CDR3aa: CASSSTGGPMETQYF
CDR3nt: TGCGCCAGCAGCTCAACAGGGGGCCCAATGGAGACCCAGTACTTC

abundance: NA
v_gene: TRBV5-1
d_gene: NA
j_gene: TRBJ2-7
CDR3aa: CASSLGLRGEVGEQYF
CDR3nt: TGCGCCAGCAGCTTGGGGTTGAGAGGGGAAGTGGGCGAGCAGTACTTC

abundance: NA
v_gene: TRBV5-6
d_gene: NA
j_gene: TRBJ2-4
CDR3aa: CASSRLGARSNIQYF
CDR3nt: TGTGCCAGCAGCCGTCTCGGGGCCCGGTCGAACATTCAGTACTTC

abundance: NA
v_gene: TRBV11-3
d_gene: TRBD1
j_gene: TRBJ2-2
CDR3aa: CASSPGTVDTGELFF
CDR3nt: TGTGCCAGCAGCCCCGGGACAGTAGACACCGGGGAGCTGTTTTTT

abundance: NA
v_gene: TRBV27
d_gene: NA
j_gene: TRBJ2-7
CDR3aa: CASSFFPRGPYEQYF
CDR3nt: TGTGCCAGCAGTTTTTTCCCCAGGGGACCCTACGAGCAGTACTTC

abundance: once
v_gene: TRBV7-6
d_gene: NA
j_gene: TRBJ2-3
CDR3aa: CASSLAGSLTDTQYF
CDR3nt: TGTGCCAGCAGCTTAGCGGGGTCCCTAACAGATACGCAGTATTTT

abundance: NA
v_gene: TRBV18
d_gene: NA
j_gene: TRBJ2-1
CDR3aa: CASSPRVYNEQFF
CDR3nt: TGTGCCAGCTCCCCGCGGGTATACAATGAGCAGTTCTTC

abundance: NA
v_gene: TRBV5-4
d_gene: TRBD2
j_gene: TRBJ2-3
CDR3aa: CASSLTSGFRTDTQYF
CDR3nt: TGTGCCAGCAGCTTGACTAGCGGGTTTCGCACAGATACGCAGTATTTT

abundance: NA
v_gene: TRBV9
d_gene: TRBD1
j_gene: TRBJ1-4
CDR3aa: CASSASYRGSNEKLFF
CDR3nt: TGTGCCAGCAGCGCATCCTACAGGGGATCGAATGAAAAACTGTTTTTT

abundance: once
v_gene: TRBV11-3
d_gene: NA
j_gene: TRBJ1-4
CDR3aa: CASSRGSGEKLFF
CDR3nt: TGTGCCAGCAGCCGCGGGTCTGGGGAAAAACTGTTTTTT

abundance: NA
v_gene: TRBV7-8
d_gene: NA
j_gene: TRBJ2-1
CDR3aa: CASSPQGGPYNEQFF
CDR3nt: TGTGCCAGCAGCCCCCAGGGGGGACCTTACAATGAGCAGTTCTTC

abundance: NA
v_gene: TRBV6-5
d_gene: TRBD1
j_gene: TRBJ2-6
CDR3aa: CASRDRGAGANVLTF
CDR3nt: TGTGCCAGCAGAGACAGGGGGGCTGGGGCCAACGTCCTGACTTTC

abundance: NA
v_gene: TRBV6-5
d_gene: NA
j_gene: TRBJ2-4
CDR3aa: CASSYYEKNIQYF
CDR3nt: TGTGCCAGCAGTTACTATGAGAAAAACATTCAGTACTTC

abundance: NA
v_gene: TRBV30
d_gene: NA
j_gene: TRBJ2-2
CDR3aa: CAWGYTGELFF
CDR3nt: TGTGCCTGGGGGTACACCGGGGAGCTGTTTTTT

abundance: NA
v_gene: TRBV6-6
d_gene: NA
j_gene: TRBJ2-2
CDR3aa: CASRPPGAQNTGELFF
CDR3nt: TGTGCCAGCAGACCTCCGGGAGCGCAGAACACCGGGGAGCTGTTTTTT

abundance: NA
v_gene: TRBV19
d_gene: NA
j_gene: TRBJ1-1
CDR3aa: CASRRPGNTEAFF
CDR3nt: TGTGCCAGTAGACGCCCAGGGAACACTGAAGCTTTCTTT

abundance: NA
v_gene: TRBV4-1
d_gene: TRBD1
j_gene: TRBJ1-2
CDR3aa: CASSSGQGAANYGYTF
CDR3nt: TGCGCCAGCAGCTCAGGACAGGGGGCTGCTAACTATGGCTACACCTTC

abundance: NA
v_gene: TRBV13
d_gene: TRBD2
j_gene: TRBJ2-1
CDR3aa: CASSLVVSGSLGRNEQFF
CDR3nt: TGTGCCAGCAGCTTAGTAGTCAGCGGGAGTCTAGGGCGGAATGAGCAGTTCTTC

abundance: NA
v_gene: TRBV29-1
d_gene: NA
j_gene: TRBJ2-1
CDR3aa: CSVPKLAGSYNEQFF
CDR3nt: TGCAGCGTCCCTAAGTTGGCAGGCTCCTACAATGAGCAGTTCTTC

abundance: NA
v_gene: TRBV6-5
d_gene: NA
j_gene: TRBJ1-4
CDR3aa: CASSSHREGEKLFF
CDR3nt: TGTGCCAGCAGTAGTCACAGGGAAGGTGAAAAACTGTTTTTT

abundance: NA
v_gene: TRBV18
d_gene: NA
j_gene: TRBJ1-1
CDR3aa: CASSPGTYNTEAFF
CDR3nt: TGTGCCAGCTCACCCGGGACATACAACACTGAAGCTTTCTTT

abundance: once
v_gene: TRBV5-6
d_gene: TRBD2
j_gene: TRBJ2-7
CDR3aa: CASSFGGRVREQYF
CDR3nt: TGTGCCAGCAGCTTCGGCGGGAGAGTTCGCGAGCAGTACTTC

abundance: NA
v_gene: TRBV6-5
d_gene: NA
j_gene: TRBJ1-5
CDR3aa: CASSPTTPSNQPQHF
CDR3nt: TGTGCCAGCAGCCCCACCACTCCCAGCAATCAGCCCCAGCATTTT

abundance: NA
v_gene: TRBV7-3
d_gene: TRBD2
j_gene: TRBJ2-5
CDR3aa: CASSLGLAGVLGETQYF
CDR3nt: TGTGCCAGCAGCCTGGGACTAGCGGGAGTCCTGGGAGAGACCCAGTACTTC

abundance: NA
v_gene: TRBV7-8
d_gene: NA
j_gene: TRBJ2-6
CDR3aa: CASSLAGANVLTF
CDR3nt: TGTGCCAGCAGCTTAGCCGGGGCCAACGTCCTGACTTTC

abundance: NA
v_gene: TRBV27
d_gene: TRBD2
j_gene: TRBJ2-7
CDR3aa: CASSIGLAGDGEQYF
CDR3nt: TGTGCCAGCAGTATAGGACTAGCGGGAGATGGCGAGCAGTACTTC

abundance: NA
v_gene: TRBV5-1
d_gene: NA
j_gene: TRBJ2-1
CDR3aa: CASSLADNTYNEQFF
CDR3nt: TGCGCCAGCAGCTTGGCAGATAACACCTACAATGAGCAGTTCTTC

abundance: NA
v_gene: TRBV5-4
d_gene: NA
j_gene: TRBJ2-3
CDR3aa: CASRTSITSTDTQYF
CDR3nt: TGTGCCAGCAGAACTAGCATTACTAGCACAGATACGCAGTATTTT

abundance: NA
v_gene: TRBV27
d_gene: TRBD2
j_gene: TRBJ2-7
CDR3aa: CASSLWRTSIREQYF
CDR3nt: TGTGCCAGCAGTTTATGGAGGACTAGCATCCGCGAGCAGTACTTC